This section outlines one T cell receptor beta chain sequence together with its context. Its antigen is as yet unknown. The data were obtained in a study of molecular identifiers for immune sequencing clone quantification. Study-level points and caveats: Naive cells had under 1% of molecules in clones above 20 RNA copies, effectors over 97%. Barcode-sharing identical TCR molecules could underestimate highly expanded clone sizes.

TCRdb passed the PCR reads through MiXCR, listing each CDR3 protein once. Of some 65,000 distinct CDR3 sequences in the sample, 18% are singletons; the top ten hold around 1.5%. The CDR3 totals 16 residues. After removal of 3 bases from V and 5 bases from J, the junction contained 9 bases not matched to a gene. The V gene's germline CDR1 is SGHDN and CDR2 FVKESK. For naive CD8 T cells, sorting used the CD8+CD4-CCR7+CD45RA+ phenotype. The TCR was taken from a human donor in good health. Some libraries in this study had Jurkat cell RNA spiked in. The sequenced material came from naive CD8+ T cells from blood, with Jurkat cell RNA spiked in. The subset was: FACS-sorted CD8+CD4-CCR7+CD45RA+ naive T cells. The chain is built from TRBV14 and TRBJ2-7; TRBD2 aligns across 11 bases. The CDR3 here is CASSHFSGGASDEQYF. CDR3 nucleotides: TGTGCCAGCAGCCACTTTAGCGGGGGGGCCAGCGACGAGCAGTACTTC.